The subject of this entry is one T cell receptor beta chain. Its antigen is as yet unknown. Tagging with unique molecular identifiers was applied to individual cDNA molecules. TCRdb re-called the 5' RACE reads with MiXCR, one entry per CDR3 protein. The table shows about 48,000 distinct CDR3 sequences, with 4.5% to 7% occurring only once. CDR1 and CDR2 from the germline V gene are SGHRS and YFSETQ. Trimming cost V 0 bases and J 0 bases, with 7 bases left between them. This CDR3 region has 14 residues. The data belong to a study of early T cells in non-severe SARS-CoV-2 infection. Overall study: With bulk RNA from unsorted whole blood as input, sequencing yielded unpaired chains.

Study results and limitations: Clonotype matching in VDJdb favored anti-spike CD8 responses and did not capture private and CD4 specificities.

The origin of this receptor is an adult who was a healthcare worker with PCR-confirmed SARS-CoV-2 infection or an uninfected control (not recorded which). The specimen sequenced was whole blood. The chain links TRBV5-1 to TRBJ2-7; TRBD2 is a possible D gene (5 bases). CDR3 sequence (DNA): TGCGCCAGCAGCTTGGTAGGGAGCTCCTACGAGCAGTACTTC. Its translation is CASSLVGSSYEQYF.